The clone carrying this T cell receptor (beta chain) showed up many times. No antigen is known for it. This specimen comes from a study of CD8 T cells in ankylosing spondylitis. TCRdb fed the 5' RACE reads into MiXCR, producing one record per CDR3 protein. The top ten hold roughly 7.3% of the sample, which has roughly 260,000 distinct CDR3 sequences, 20% seen once. Germline assignment: CDR1 MDHEN and CDR2 SYDVKM. V lost 4 bases and J 5 bases, leaving 8 bases between the germline ends. There are 12 residues in the CDR3. Study-wide findings and caveats: A motif in TCR beta, a set of 8 or 9 highly homologous variants, appeared characteristic of ankylosing spondylitis blood. The authors found the disease-linked clones to be CD8+ and relatively rare in peripheral blood. Disease-linked clones were reportedly significantly enriched in matched ankylosing spondylitis synovial fluid. Existing reports had already noted some motif variants in reactive arthritis synovial fluid and blood.

The source is a male donor with ankylosing spondylitis or in good health (not recorded which). The V and J genes are TRBV28 and TRBJ2-5; D gene ambiguous. The sample consisted of blood, either unsorted or a sorted T cell fraction (not recorded which). Written as DNA, the CDR3 is TGTGCCAGCAGTTCCCAGTGGGAGACCCAGTACTTC. Protein sequence: CASSSQWETQYF.